Listed below are T cell receptor beta chains from one sample, sequenced in a study of T cells in Graves' hyperthyroidism and ophthalmopathy. MiXCR, applied by TCRdb to the multiplex PCR reads, yields one record per CDR3 protein. The sample lists 400,000 to 500,000 distinct CDR3 sequences; approximately 14% were seen once. The sequencing input was blood. The receptors here all came from a woman aged 18 to 35 with Graves' hyperthyroidism. Both conserved end residues are part of each CDR3. A D gene is named only where the DNA matches it firmly. Part of the rows lack a size; the others show once, few, many or a class for expanded clones.

d_gene: NA
j_gene: TRBJ1-1
abundance: NA
v_gene: TRBV5-1
len: 13
CDR3aa: CASISGGIGEAFF
CDR3nt: TGTGCCAGCATCTCGGGAGGTATTGGAGAAGCTTTCTTT

d_gene: TRBD2
j_gene: TRBJ2-7
abundance: few
v_gene: TRBV11-1
len: 16
CDR3aa: CASSFEQGLNIYEQYF
CDR3nt: TGTGCCAGCAGCTTCGAGCAGGGACTAAATATCTACGAGCAGTACTTC

d_gene: NA
j_gene: TRBJ1-1
abundance: NA
v_gene: TRBV7-6
len: 15
CDR3aa: CASSSTRGSANGAFF
CDR3nt: TGTGCCAGCAGCTCTACTCGGGGCAGTGCCAACGGGGCTTTCTTT

d_gene: TRBD2
j_gene: TRBJ2-1
abundance: many
v_gene: TRBV20-1
len: 12
CDR3aa: CSARREGDEQFF
CDR3nt: TGCAGTGCTAGAAGGGAGGGCGATGAGCAGTTCTTC

d_gene: NA
j_gene: TRBJ1-2
abundance: NA
v_gene: TRBV7-9
len: 17
CDR3aa: CASSLALGQGGDYGYTF
CDR3nt: TGTGCCAGCAGCTTAGCGCTAGGGCAGGGAGGAGACTATGGCTACACCTTC

d_gene: TRBD2
j_gene: TRBJ2-1
abundance: NA
v_gene: TRBV20-1
len: 15
CDR3aa: CSAREFSGSYNEQFF
CDR3nt: TGCAGTGCTAGAGAGTTTAGCGGGAGCTACAATGAGCAGTTCTTC

d_gene: TRBD2
j_gene: TRBJ2-1
abundance: many
v_gene: TRBV7-6
len: 15
CDR3aa: CASSLDASGYNEQFF
CDR3nt: TGTGCCAGCAGCTTAGATGCTAGCGGCTACAATGAGCAGTTCTTC

d_gene: NA
j_gene: TRBJ2-3
abundance: many
v_gene: TRBV28
len: 15
CDR3aa: CASSTLTGGTDTQYF
CDR3nt: TGTGCCAGCAGTACCCTGACAGGAGGCACAGATACGCAGTATTTT

d_gene: NA
j_gene: TRBJ2-5
abundance: many
v_gene: TRBV28
len: 14
CDR3aa: CASSLSGGGETQYF
CDR3nt: TGTGCCAGCAGTTTATCGGGGGGCGGCGAGACCCAGTACTTC

d_gene: NA
j_gene: TRBJ2-7
abundance: many
v_gene: TRBV28
len: 16
CDR3aa: CASSLPLAGSGYEQYF
CDR3nt: TGTGCCAGCAGTCTGCCCCTAGCCGGGAGCGGGTACGAGCAGTACTTC

d_gene: NA
j_gene: TRBJ1-5
abundance: many
v_gene: TRBV12-3/TRBV12-4
len: 19
CDR3aa: CASSFLPLLTGLRNQPQHF
CDR3nt: TGTGCCAGCAGTTTCCTCCCTTTACTTACAGGGTTACGAAATCAGCCCCAGCATTTT

d_gene: NA
j_gene: TRBJ1-2
abundance: many
v_gene: TRBV30
len: 13
CDR3aa: CAWCLDADYGYTF
CDR3nt: TGTGCCTGGTGTTTAGATGCGGACTATGGCTACACCTTC

d_gene: TRBD1
j_gene: TRBJ1-5
abundance: many
v_gene: TRBV20-1
len: 14
CDR3aa: CSALTGGGNQPQHF
CDR3nt: TGCAGTGCCTTAACAGGGGGCGGGAATCAGCCCCAGCATTTT

d_gene: TRBD1
j_gene: TRBJ1-2
abundance: few
v_gene: TRBV20-1
len: 14
CDR3aa: CSATPFDRVGGYTF
CDR3nt: TGCAGTGCCACTCCCTTTGACAGGGTGGGAGGCTACACCTTC

d_gene: TRBD1
j_gene: TRBJ2-7
abundance: few
v_gene: TRBV2
len: 14
CDR3aa: CASSDLIRQGEQYF
CDR3nt: TGTGCCAGCAGTGATCTAATTCGACAGGGCGAGCAGTACTTC

d_gene: NA
j_gene: TRBJ1-5
abundance: NA
v_gene: TRBV20-1
len: 15
CDR3aa: CSARGSQGPGQPQHF
CDR3nt: TGCAGTGCTAGGGGTTCACAGGGTCCGGGTCAGCCCCAGCATTTT

d_gene: NA
j_gene: TRBJ1-1
abundance: many
v_gene: TRBV18
len: 16
CDR3aa: CASSPPRGGMNTEAFF
CDR3nt: TGTGCCAGCTCACCACCACGCGGGGGGATGAACACTGAAGCTTTCTTT

d_gene: NA
j_gene: TRBJ2-5
abundance: many
v_gene: TRBV10-3
len: 13
CDR3aa: CAISESPGETQYF
CDR3nt: TGTGCCATCAGTGAGTCACCGGGGGAGACCCAGTACTTC

d_gene: NA
j_gene: TRBJ1-5
abundance: many
v_gene: TRBV27
len: 16
CDR3aa: CASSPGLTSSNQPQHF
CDR3nt: TGTGCCAGCAGTCCTGGATTAACTTCTAGCAATCAGCCCCAGCATTTT

d_gene: NA
j_gene: TRBJ2-3
abundance: many
v_gene: TRBV11-1
len: 15
CDR3aa: CASSLDGSPGDTQYF
CDR3nt: TGTGCCAGCAGCTTAGACGGGAGCCCCGGAGATACGCAGTATTTT